This T cell receptor beta chain was recovered during a study of T cell responses to AZD1222 COVID-19 vaccine. Germline CDR1 reads MNHNY; CDR2 reads SVGAGI (reference sequence). This CDR3 has 14 amino acids. The V and J ends lost 5 bases and 3 bases, in that order; junction bases with no gene match: 7. The data were produced by immunoSEQ multiplex PCR, yet TCRdb's version contains in-frame clones alone and is incomplete. The sample gives some 73,000 clones, approximately 92% of which show up once; approximately 9.3% is in the top ten. On this clone: Its specificity is not known.

Study-level findings and limits: Across spike, vaccine-associated CD4 TCRs were found, dominant at 160-218 and 743-854.

This TCR was recovered from an adult who received the AZD1222 COVID-19 vaccine. Sequenced here: peripheral blood, sampled 28 days after the second AZD1222 dose. The chain couples TRBV6-6 to TRBJ2-7; 7 bases are a match to TRBD1. In DNA form, the CDR3 reads TGTGCCAGCAGTAGACAGGGTGGAGTCTACGAGCAGTACTTC. It encodes CASSRQGGVYEQYF.